This T cell receptor beta chain was identified in a study of T cells in localized non-small cell lung cancer. Findings and caveats of the study: Adjacent uninvolved lung tissue had the highest T cell clonality, exceeding tumor. Owing to sequencing of a solitary tumor region, heterogeneity cannot be discounted. In the blood, greater T cell density corresponded to longer overall survival. Median around 56 top-100 tumor clones were shared with paired adjacent lung.

The CDR3 spans 16 residues. The V gene's germline CDR1 is KGHSH and CDR2 LQKENI. V shed 1 base and J 4 bases; nucleotides not matched to a gene: 3. Concerning this clone itself: The antigen is not known.

Clones were sequenced by immunoSEQ multiplex PCR, and TCRdb holds only the in-frame ones, with some missing. This table has under 30,000 clones, about nine tenths appearing once. The chain employs TRBV18 and TRBJ2-2; 10 bases are shared with TRBD1. This TCR was sampled from a woman between 40 and 69 years old with stage I lung adenocarcinoma. The sample in question was peripheral blood, obtained before any cancer treatment. The CDR3 DNA is TGTGCCAGCTCACCACGACAGGGGGCTGGCACCGGGGAGCTGTTTTTT. Its translation: CASSPRQGAGTGELFF. The full variable domain, completed using reference TRBV18 and TRBJ2-2, is NAGVMQNPRHLVRRRGQEARLRCSPMKGHSHVYWYRQLPEEGLKFMVYLQKENIIDESGMPKERFSAEFPKEGPSILRIQQVVRGDSAAYFCASSPRQGAGTGELFFGEGSRLTVL.